The clone carrying this T cell receptor (beta chain) was counted ten times or more. Its target is not known. A universal primer site and UMIs were added as TCR cDNA was made by 5'RACE template switching. One entry per CDR3 protein, called by TCRdb with MiXCR from the 5' RACE reads. The profile shows about 330,000 distinct CDR3 sequences, approximately 4% of them singletons. The data stem from a study of T cells after yellow fever vaccination. Across the study: Fractions containing few cells were prepared with SMART-Seq v4 Ultra Low Input.

Germline V gives CDR1 SQVTM, CDR2 ANQGSEA. Germline trimming cut 0 bases from V and 8 bases from J; bases unmatched to any gene: 7. This CDR3 has 15 residues. General study points: The CD4 compartment and the CD8 compartment contained a small share of clonotypes in common. Primary-vaccination clones mostly resurfaced post-booster (around 95% CD4, just under 90% CD8).

Sequences were derived from PBMCs, sampled 5 days after the yellow fever booster vaccination. The sequence was collected from a man between 18 and 29 years old who received the YFV17D yellow fever vaccine. V and J are TRBV29-1 and TRBJ1-4; 9 bases fit TRBD1. The chain's CDR3 is CSVEDYGTGQEKLFF. In DNA form, the CDR3 reads TGCAGCGTTGAAGATTACGGGACAGGGCAGGAAAAACTGTTTTTT.